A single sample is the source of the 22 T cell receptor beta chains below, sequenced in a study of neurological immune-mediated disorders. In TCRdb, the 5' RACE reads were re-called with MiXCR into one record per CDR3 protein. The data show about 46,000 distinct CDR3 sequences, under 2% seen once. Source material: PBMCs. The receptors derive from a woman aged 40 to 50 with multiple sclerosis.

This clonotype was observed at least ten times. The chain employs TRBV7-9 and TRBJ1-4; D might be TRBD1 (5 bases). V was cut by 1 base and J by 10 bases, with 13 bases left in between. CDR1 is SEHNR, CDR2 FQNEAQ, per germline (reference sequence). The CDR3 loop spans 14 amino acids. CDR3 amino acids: CASSLEGVGAKLFF. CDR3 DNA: TGTGCCAGCAGCTTAGAAGGGGTTGGAGCAAAACTGTTTTTT.

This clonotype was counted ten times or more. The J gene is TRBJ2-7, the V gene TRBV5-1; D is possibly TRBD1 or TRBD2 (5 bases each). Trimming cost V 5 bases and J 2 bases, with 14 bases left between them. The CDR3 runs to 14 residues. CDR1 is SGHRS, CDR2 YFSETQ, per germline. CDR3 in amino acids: CASRPGTATYEQYF. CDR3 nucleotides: TGCGCCAGCAGGCCCGGGACGGCTACCTACGAGCAGTACTTC.

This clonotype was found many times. The CDR3 loop reads CASREKRRQGNQPQHF. The CDR3 coding sequence is TGTGCCAGCAGAGAGAAACGAAGGCAGGGGAATCAGCCCCAGCATTTT. The chain uses TRBV3-1 and TRBJ1-5; TRBD1 is a possible D gene (6 bases). Trimming removed 6 bases from V and 4 bases from J, with 19 bases in between. Germline V gives CDR1 LGHDT, CDR2 YNNKEL (reference sequence). The CDR3 is 16 residues long.

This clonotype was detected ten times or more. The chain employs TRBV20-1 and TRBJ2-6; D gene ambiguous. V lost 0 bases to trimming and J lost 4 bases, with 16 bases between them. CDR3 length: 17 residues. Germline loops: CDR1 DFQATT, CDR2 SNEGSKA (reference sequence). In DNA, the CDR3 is TGCAGTGCTAGAGATGACTCAGATGGGGTCGGGGCCAACGTCCTGACTTTC. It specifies CSARDDSDGVGANVLTF.

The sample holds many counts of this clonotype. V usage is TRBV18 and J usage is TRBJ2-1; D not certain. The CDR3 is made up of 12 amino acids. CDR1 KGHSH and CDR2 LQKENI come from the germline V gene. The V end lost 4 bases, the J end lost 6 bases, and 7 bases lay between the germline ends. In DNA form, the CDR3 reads TGTGCCAGCTCACGAGATAGCAATGAGCAGTTCTTC. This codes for CASSRDSNEQFF. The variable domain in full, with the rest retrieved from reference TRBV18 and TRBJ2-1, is NAGVMQNPRHLVRRRGQEARLRCSPMKGHSHVYWYRQLPEEGLKFMVYLQKENIIDESGMPKERFSAEFPKEGPSILRIQQVVRGDSAAYFCASSRDSNEQFFGPGTRLTVL.

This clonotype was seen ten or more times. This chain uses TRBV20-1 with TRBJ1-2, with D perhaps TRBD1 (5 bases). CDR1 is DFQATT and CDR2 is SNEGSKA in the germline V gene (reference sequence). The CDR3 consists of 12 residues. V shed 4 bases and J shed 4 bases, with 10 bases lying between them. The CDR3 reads CSAIRQSYGYTF. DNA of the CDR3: TGCAGTGCTATCCGACAGAGCTATGGCTACACCTTC.

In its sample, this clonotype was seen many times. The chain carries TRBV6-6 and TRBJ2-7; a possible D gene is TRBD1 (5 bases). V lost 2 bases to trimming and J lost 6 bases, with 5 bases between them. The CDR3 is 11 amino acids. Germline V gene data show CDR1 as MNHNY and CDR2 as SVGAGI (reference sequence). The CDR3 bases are TGTGCCAGCAGTTACAGGGGCGAGCAGTACTTC. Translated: CASSYRGEQYF.

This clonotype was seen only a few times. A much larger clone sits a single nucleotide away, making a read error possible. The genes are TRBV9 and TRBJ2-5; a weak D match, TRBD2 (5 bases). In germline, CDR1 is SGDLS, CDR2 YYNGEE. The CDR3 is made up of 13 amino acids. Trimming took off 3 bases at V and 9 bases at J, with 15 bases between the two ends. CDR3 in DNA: TGTGCCAGCAGCGAGGGAGACGGGGTGGCCCAGTACTTC. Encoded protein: CASSEGDGVAQYF.

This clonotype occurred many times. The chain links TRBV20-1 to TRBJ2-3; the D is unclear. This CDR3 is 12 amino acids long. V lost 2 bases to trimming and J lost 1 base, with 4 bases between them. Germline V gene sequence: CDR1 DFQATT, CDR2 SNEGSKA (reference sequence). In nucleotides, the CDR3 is TGCAGTGCTAGATGGGGCACAGATACGCAGTATTTT. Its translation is CSARWGTDTQYF.

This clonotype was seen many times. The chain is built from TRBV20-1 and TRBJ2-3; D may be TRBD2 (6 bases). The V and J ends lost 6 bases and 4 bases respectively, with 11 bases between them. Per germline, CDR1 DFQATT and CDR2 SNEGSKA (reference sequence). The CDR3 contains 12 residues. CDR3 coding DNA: TGCAGTGCACCGGGACTTTCAGATACGCAGTATTTT. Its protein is CSAPGLSDTQYF.

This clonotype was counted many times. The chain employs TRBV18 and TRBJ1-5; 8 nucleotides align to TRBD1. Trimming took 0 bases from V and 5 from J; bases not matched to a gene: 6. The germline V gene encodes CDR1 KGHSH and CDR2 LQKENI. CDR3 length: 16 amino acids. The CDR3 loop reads CASSPPGQGLDQPQHF. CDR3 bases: TGTGCCAGCTCACCACCCGGACAGGGTTTGGATCAGCCCCAGCATTTT.

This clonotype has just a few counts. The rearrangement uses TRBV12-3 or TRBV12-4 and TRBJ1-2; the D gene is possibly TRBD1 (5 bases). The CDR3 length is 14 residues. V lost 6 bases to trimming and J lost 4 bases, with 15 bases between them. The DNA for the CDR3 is TGTGCCAGCAGGAGGGGTCGGGAGAGCTATGGCTACACCTTC. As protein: CASRRGRESYGYTF.

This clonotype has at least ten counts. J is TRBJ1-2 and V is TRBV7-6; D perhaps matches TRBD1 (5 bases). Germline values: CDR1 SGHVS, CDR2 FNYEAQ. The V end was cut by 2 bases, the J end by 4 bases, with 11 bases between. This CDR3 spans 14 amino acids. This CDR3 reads CASSLRPGTYGYTF. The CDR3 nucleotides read TGTGCCAGCAGCTTACGCCCAGGGACCTATGGCTACACCTTC.

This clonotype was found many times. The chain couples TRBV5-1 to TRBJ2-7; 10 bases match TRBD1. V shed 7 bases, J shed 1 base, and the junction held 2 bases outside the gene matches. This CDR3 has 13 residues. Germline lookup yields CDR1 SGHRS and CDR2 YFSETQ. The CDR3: CASGGQGSYEQYF. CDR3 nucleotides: TGCGCCAGCGGGGGACAGGGGTCCTACGAGCAGTACTTC.

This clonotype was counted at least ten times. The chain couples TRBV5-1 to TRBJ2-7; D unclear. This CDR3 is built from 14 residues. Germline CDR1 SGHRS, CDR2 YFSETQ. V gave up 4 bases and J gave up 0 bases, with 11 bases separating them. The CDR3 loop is CASSKDARSYEQYF. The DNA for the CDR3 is TGCGCCAGCAGCAAAGACGCGCGCTCCTACGAGCAGTACTTC.

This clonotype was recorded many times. CDR3 coding DNA: TGCAGCGGTGGGGACTCCATTAATGAGCAGTTCTTC. It specifies CSGGDSINEQFF. The chain has TRBV29-1 and TRBJ2-1, with D perhaps matching TRBD2 (6 bases). CDR3 length equals 12 residues. Looked up from germline, CDR1 is SQVTM and CDR2 is ANQGSEA. The germline V and J ends were trimmed by 7 bases and 7 bases, with 14 bases remaining between them.

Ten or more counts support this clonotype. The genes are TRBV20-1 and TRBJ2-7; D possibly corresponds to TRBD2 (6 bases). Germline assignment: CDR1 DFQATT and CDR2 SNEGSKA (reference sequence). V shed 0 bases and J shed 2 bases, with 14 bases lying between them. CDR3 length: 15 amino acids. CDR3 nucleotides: TGCAGTGCTAGAGAAGGGGAGGCCAGGGCCTACGAGCAGTACTTC. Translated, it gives CSAREGEARAYEQYF.

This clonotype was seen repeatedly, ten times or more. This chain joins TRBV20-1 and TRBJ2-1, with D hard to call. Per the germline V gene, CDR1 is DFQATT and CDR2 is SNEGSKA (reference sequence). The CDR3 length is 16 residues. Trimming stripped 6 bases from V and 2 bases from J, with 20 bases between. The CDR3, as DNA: TGCAGTGCCACTGGGCAGAACTTCGAGACCTACAATGAGCAGTTCTTC. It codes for CSATGQNFETYNEQFF.

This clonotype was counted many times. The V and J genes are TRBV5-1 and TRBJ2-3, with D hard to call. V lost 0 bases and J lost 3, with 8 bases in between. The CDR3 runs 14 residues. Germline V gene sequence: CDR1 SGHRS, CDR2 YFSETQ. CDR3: CASSLAARTDTQYF. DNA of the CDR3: TGCGCCAGCAGCTTGGCTGCGAGGACAGATACGCAGTATTTT.

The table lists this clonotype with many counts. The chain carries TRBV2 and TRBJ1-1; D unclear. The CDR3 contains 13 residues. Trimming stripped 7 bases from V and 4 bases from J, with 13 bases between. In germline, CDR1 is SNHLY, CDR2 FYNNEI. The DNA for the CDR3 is TGTGCCAGCACCCCGGGCCAAGCCACTGAAGCTTTCTTT. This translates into CASTPGQATEAFF. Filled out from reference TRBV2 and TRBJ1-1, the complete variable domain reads EPEVTQTPSHQVTQMGQEVILRCVPISNHLYFYWYRQILGQKVEFLVSFYNNEISEKSEIFDDQFSVERPDGSNFTLKIRSTKLEDSAMYFCASTPGQATEAFFGQGTRLTVV.

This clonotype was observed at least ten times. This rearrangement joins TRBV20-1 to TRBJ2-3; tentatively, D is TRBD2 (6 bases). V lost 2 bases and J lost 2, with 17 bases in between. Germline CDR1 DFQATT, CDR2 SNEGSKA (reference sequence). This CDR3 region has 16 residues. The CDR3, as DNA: TGCAGTGCTAGACCGGGACCAGGGACTTACACAGATACGCAGTATTTT. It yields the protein CSARPGPGTYTDTQYF.

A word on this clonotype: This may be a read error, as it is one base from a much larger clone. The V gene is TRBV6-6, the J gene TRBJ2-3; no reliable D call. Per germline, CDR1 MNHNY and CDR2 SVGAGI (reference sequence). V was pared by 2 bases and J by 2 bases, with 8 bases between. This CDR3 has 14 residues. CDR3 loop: CASSYGKFTDTQYF. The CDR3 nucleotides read TGTGCCAGCAGTTACGGCAAGTTCACAGATACGCAGTATTTT.